The 8 T cell receptor beta chains listed next were all sequenced from one sample in a study of cytomegalovirus exposure and HLA in healthy donors (dated by TCRdb to 2017 to 2019). The receptor library was made with the immunoSEQ multiplex PCR assay. For the multiplex PCR, a mixture combining 60 forward primers for TCR Vbeta segments and 13 reverse primers for TCR Jbeta segments was used. This immuneACCESS table, as held by TCRdb, lists in-frame sequences with V and J called but not all clones. Of the missing ones, under half trace to an unresolved V gene in checked studies; the others have no known cause. Counted in this sample were around 200,000 clones; 77% of them appeared once. Together, the top ten hold about 3.4% of the sample. The material sequenced was PBMCs. The source is a female donor in good health and CMV-seronegative.

This clone occurred once. This chain uses TRBV28 with TRBJ2-1; 9 bases are shared with TRBD1. CDR1 and CDR2 from the germline V gene are MDHEN and SYDVKM. Losses at the gene ends were 2 bases for V and 7 bases for J; bases not matched to a gene: 6. The CDR3 is 15 residues long. CDR3 DNA: TGTGCCAGCAGTTTAGGGGACAGGGTTAGGAATGAGCAGTTCTTC. Translating it yields CASSLGDRVRNEQFF.

The rearrangement links TRBV27 to TRBJ1-4, with D perhaps TRBD1 (5 bases). CDR1 is MNHEY, CDR2 SMNVEV, per germline (reference sequence). The CDR3 runs to 14 residues. The ends were cut back, 5 bases at V and 7 bases at J, with 14 bases in the middle. The CDR3 nucleotides read TGTGCCAGCAGTCTACAACATGGGGCTGAAAAACTGTTTTTT. It is translated as CASSLQHGAEKLFF.

This chain uses TRBV11-2 with TRBJ2-5; 9 nucleotides agree with TRBD2. CDR1 is SGHAT and CDR2 is FQNNGV in the germline V gene. The CDR3 runs to 15 residues. With 1 base clipped from V and 4 bases from J, the junction kept 4 bases outside the gene matches. This CDR3 reads CASSLGLAGLETQYF. The CDR3 DNA is TGTGCCAGCAGCTTAGGCCTAGCGGGGTTAGAGACCCAGTACTTC.

The chain carries TRBV30 and TRBJ1-2, with D tentatively TRBD1 (5 bases). Germline assignment: CDR1 GTSNPN and CDR2 SVGIG (reference sequence). CDR3 length equals 13 residues. The V end was cut by 4 bases, the J end by 3 bases, with 12 bases between. The CDR3 loop reads CAWIQGRDYGYTF. CDR3 in DNA: TGTGCCTGGATTCAGGGTCGAGACTATGGCTACACCTTC.

The V and J genes are TRBV28 and TRBJ1-5; D is uncertain. Germline CDR1 MDHEN, CDR2 SYDVKM. Trimming left V 1 base short and J 0 bases short, with 7 bases between. This CDR3 spans 15 amino acids. The CDR3 DNA follows: TGTGCCAGCAGTTTATTGGGGAGTAGCAATCAGCCCCAGCATTTT. It translates to CASSLLGSSNQPQHF.

This chain joins TRBV10-3 and TRBJ2-1, with TRBD1 matching 7 bases. CDR3 length equals 12 residues. V trimming: 3 bases; J trimming: 8 bases; junction bases outside the gene matches: 1. Germline V gene lookup returns CDR1 ENHRY and CDR2 SYGVKD. CDR3 loop: CAISETGDEQFF. CDR3 nucleotides: TGTGCCATCAGTGAAACAGGGGATGAGCAGTTCTTC.

V and J are TRBV6-4 and TRBJ1-1, with 8 bases that match TRBD1. There are 15 residues in the CDR3. Germline V lookup: CDR1 MRHNA, CDR2 SNTAGT. V lost 0 bases and J lost 2; bases outside the gene matches: 2. The CDR3 DNA sequence: TGTGCCAGCAGTGACTCGGGGACAGGAAACACTGAAGCTTTCTTT. Protein product: CASSDSGTGNTEAFF.

CDR3 sequence (DNA): TGTGCCAGCAGCTTACTAGCGGGTGCCTCTGGGGCCAACGTCCTGACTTTC. The encoded protein is CASSLLAGASGANVLTF. V gene TRBV5-4 combines with J gene TRBJ2-6, with 9 bases matching TRBD2. The germline gives CDR1 SGHNT, CDR2 YYREEE (reference sequence). CDR3 length: 17 amino acids. Trimming took 2 bases from V and 0 from J; bases not matched to a gene: 3.